This T cell receptor beta chain was obtained from a study of cytomegalovirus exposure and HLA in healthy donors. Germline-derived CDR1 and CDR2 are GTSNPN and SVGIG (reference sequence). V lost 2 bases, J lost 2 bases, and 13 bases lay in between. This CDR3 has 16 amino acids. Primers included in the PCR were 60 Vbeta and 13 Jbeta primers. The protocol was immunoSEQ multiplex PCR, while the TCRdb copy is restricted to in-frame clones and leaves out a portion. The sample gives around 110,000 clones, over 60% of which show up once; approximately 4% is in the top ten. The chain couples TRBV30 to TRBJ2-6; D ambiguous. The clonotype originates from a man aged 30 to 39 in good health and CMV-seropositive. The sequenced sample consisted of PBMCs. The CDR3: CAWSHPSVTGANVLTF. Written as DNA, the CDR3 is TGTGCCTGGAGTCACCCCTCAGTAACTGGGGCCAACGTCCTGACTTTC. The entire variable domain, with the rest obtained from reference TRBV30 and TRBJ2-6, is as follows: SQTIHQWPATLVQPVGSPLSLECTVEGTSNPNLYWYRQAAGRGLQLLFYSVGIGQISSEVPQNLSASRPQDRQFILSSKKLLLSDSGFYLCAWSHPSVTGANVLTFGAGSRLTVL.